This TCR beta chain was profiled in a study of T cells after yellow fever vaccination. Study results and caveats: On re-exposure, the response was weaker but peaked faster, at day 5 versus 15. Although most clonotypes did not, a small share appeared in both CD4 and CD8 compartments. Among primary-vaccination clones, most reappeared after the booster, at 95% to 96% for CD4 and more than 75% for CD8.

The TCR cDNA carried a universal primer site and UMIs from 5'RACE template switching. TCRdb reprocessed the 5' RACE reads via MiXCR and lists one record per CDR3 protein. The data show approximately 510,000 distinct CDR3 sequences, roughly 22% seen once. Details on this clonotype: Its antigen is as yet unknown.

The sequence was obtained from a man between 18 and 29 years old who received the YFV17D yellow fever vaccine. This specimen consisted of PBMCs, obtained approximately 22 days after the first yellow fever vaccination.

This CDR3 reads CSVEVRDGGREKLFF. In DNA, the CDR3 is TGCAGCGTTGAAGTCCGGGACGGAGGACGGGAAAAACTGTTTTTT. The chain employs TRBV29-1 and TRBJ1-4, with D maybe TRBD1 (5 bases). Trimming removed 1 base from V and 8 bases from J, with 17 bases in between. This CDR3 spans 15 amino acids. CDR1 is SQVTM, CDR2 ANQGSEA, per germline. Looking up the rest from reference TRBV29-1 and TRBJ1-4 gives the full variable domain: SAVISQKPSRDICQRGTSLTIQCQVDSQVTMMFWYRQQPGQSLTLIATANQGSEATYESGFVIDKFPISRPNLTFSTLTVSNMSPEDSSIYLCSVEVRDGGREKLFFGSGTQLSVL.